The 18 T cell receptor beta chains below were found in one sample sequenced in a study of breast tumors, draining lymph nodes, adjacent tissues. One entry per CDR3 protein, called by TCRdb with MiXCR from the multiplex PCR reads. The profile covers some 97,000 distinct CDR3 sequences, with roughly 20% appearing a single time and roughly 1.2% taken by the ten largest. Samples came from axillary lymph nodes draining the breast cancer. Sequencing input: axillary lymph node tissue. These receptors came from a female donor with breast cancer. Some clones in this sample may be carry-over from other donors' samples.

This clonotype was found many times. V is TRBV7-3 and J is TRBJ1-2, with 8 bases fitting TRBD1. With V trimmed by 1 base and J by 5 bases, 6 bases remained unmatched. The germline gives CDR1 SGHTA, CDR2 FQGTGA. The CDR3 is 15 residues long. CDR3: CASSLMQGAGYGYTF. The CDR3 DNA follows: TGTGCCAGCAGCTTAATGCAGGGGGCGGGATATGGCTACACCTTC.

This clonotype was found many times. The rearrangement links TRBV5-6 to TRBJ2-7; no firm D call. The CDR3 contains 14 residues. Trimming pared 2 bases from V and 4 bases from J, leaving 13 bases between. Germline lookup yields CDR1 SGHDT and CDR2 YYEEEE. Here the CDR3 reads CASSLSWPSYEQYF. CDR3 sequence (DNA): TGTGCCAGCAGCTTAAGTTGGCCCTCTTACGAGCAGTACTTC.

The chain couples TRBV27 to TRBJ2-7, with TRBD1 identical over 7 bases. CDR1 and CDR2 (germline): MNHEY, SMNVEV (reference sequence). CDR3 length: 12 amino acids. The trim removed 7 bases at V and 4 bases at J, leaving 4 bases unmatched. This chain's CDR3 is CASTGQSYEQYF. The DNA for the CDR3 is TGTGCCAGCACGGGACAGAGTTACGAGCAGTACTTC.

This clonotype has ten or more counts. This sequence joins TRBV30 and TRBJ1-2; 8 bases fit TRBD1. There are 14 residues in the CDR3. The J segment lost 5 bases and the V segment lost 0 bases, leaving 5 bases of the junction unmatched. Germline V gene sequence: CDR1 GTSNPN, CDR2 SVGIG (reference sequence). The DNA for the CDR3 is TGTGCCTGGAGTGTGGCAGGGGGCGCGTATGGCTACACCTTC. Its protein is CAWSVAGGAYGYTF.

In its sample, this clonotype was seen many times. The genes are TRBV24-1 and TRBJ2-1, with D uncertain. CDR1 is KGHDR, CDR2 SFDVKD, per germline. There are 14 residues in the CDR3. The V and J ends lost 4 bases and 4 bases respectively, with 10 bases between them. The chain's CDR3 is CATSDMGFYNEQFF. The CDR3 DNA follows: TGTGCCACCAGTGACATGGGATTTTACAATGAGCAGTTCTTC.

In its sample, this clonotype was seen many times. This chain connects TRBV12-3 or TRBV12-4 to TRBJ1-4; no firm D call. Trimming removed 3 bases at V and 5 bases at J, with 7 bases between. The CDR3 covers 13 residues. In DNA form, the CDR3 reads TGTGCCAGCAGTTTGCAGCTAAATGAAAAACTGTTTTTT. Encoded protein: CASSLQLNEKLFF.

This clonotype was observed at least ten times. V and J are TRBV9 and TRBJ2-2, with D possibly being TRBD1 (6 bases). Germline V CDR1 and CDR2: SGDLS, YYNGEE. The ends were cut back, 3 bases at V and 7 bases at J, with 16 bases in the middle. CDR3 length: 15 amino acids. The CDR3 DNA is TGTGCCAGCAGCGCCCGACAGGCTAGTGGCGGGGAGCTGTTTTTT. It specifies CASSARQASGGELFF.

Ten or more counts support this clonotype. The chain uses TRBV5-4 and TRBJ2-3; TRBD1 agrees at 8 bases. This CDR3 contains 15 residues. Germline CDR1 SGHNT, CDR2 YYREEE (reference sequence). V trimming: 6 bases; J trimming: 2 bases; junction bases outside the gene matches: 8. The CDR3 DNA reads as TGTGCCAGCAACCCATCCCAGGGGGCCACAGATACGCAGTATTTT. Its translation: CASNPSQGATDTQYF.

In this sample, this clonotype turned up many times. This chain uses TRBV5-1 with TRBJ1-4; D not resolved. This CDR3 spans 14 amino acids. Germline loops: CDR1 SGHRS, CDR2 YFSETQ. V lost 4 bases to trimming and J lost 7 bases, with 14 bases between them. CDR3 sequence: CASSPSKVAEKLFF. The CDR3 region has the DNA TGCGCCAGCAGCCCGAGTAAGGTTGCTGAAAAACTGTTTTTT.

This clonotype came up many times. This chain's CDR3 is CASSDRDRVNTIYF. In nucleotides, the CDR3 is TGTGCCAGCAGTGACCGGGACAGGGTGAACACCATATATTTT. J is TRBJ1-3 and V is TRBV6-2 or TRBV6-3, with 9 bases that match TRBD1. Per germline, CDR1 MNHEY and CDR2 SVGEGT. CDR3 length: 14 residues. Trimming at V came to 5 bases and at J to 7 bases, leaving 6 bases not matched to a gene.

This clonotype was seen ten or more times. This chain links TRBV5-4 with TRBJ2-5; TRBD2 aligns across 9 bases. CDR1 SGHNT and CDR2 YYREEE come from the germline V gene (reference sequence). The CDR3 has 14 residues. With 4 bases clipped from V and 5 bases from J, the junction kept 6 bases outside the gene matches. CDR3 coding DNA: TGTGCCAGCAGCCGCGGGGGGGGGCGGGAGACCCAGTACTTC. It yields the protein CASSRGGGRETQYF. The full variable domain, rest sourced from reference TRBV5-4 and TRBJ2-5, is ETGVTQSPTHLIKTRGQQVTLRCSSQSGHNTVSWYQQALGQGPQFIFQYYREEENGRGNFPPRFSGLQFPNYSSELNVNALELDDSALYLCASSRGGGRETQYFGPGTRLLVL.

Comments on this clonotype: One base away lies a much larger clone, so this may be a sequencing read error. The chain recombines TRBV4-1 with TRBJ2-3, with TRBD1 matching over 8 bases. CDR1 is MGHRA, CDR2 YSYEKL, per germline. Trimming at V came to 4 bases and at J to 7 bases, leaving 7 bases not matched to a gene. CDR3 size: 14 residues. CDR3 bases: TGCGCCAGCAGCCGCAGGGGGCAATCATATACGCAGTATTTT. It translates to CASSRRGQSYTQYF.

As to this clonotype: This may arise from a read error, as a much more abundant clone is one base away. The rearrangement joins TRBV11-3 to TRBJ2-1; possible D gene TRBD2, 6 bases. This CDR3 has 16 amino acids. V lost 8 bases and J 11 bases, leaving 28 bases between the germline ends. Germline V gene data show CDR1 as SGHNT and CDR2 as YENEEA. The CDR3 sequence is CASGLTTGLGVRKQFF. CDR3 sequence (DNA): TGTGCCAGCGGCCTCACGACGGGACTGGGAGTGAGGAAGCAGTTCTTC.

The chain uses TRBV27 and TRBJ1-5; TRBD1 agrees at 10 bases. The CDR3 consists of 14 residues. Unmatched junction bases numbered 8, after V lost 6 bases and J lost 9 bases. CDR1 and CDR2 from the germline V gene are MNHEY and SMNVEV (reference sequence). The CDR3 coding sequence is TGTGCCAGCAGCAGGACAGGGGGTGTAAGGCCCCAGCATTTT. Residues: CASSRTGGVRPQHF.

This clonotype showed up just a few times. The chain combines TRBV29-1 with TRBJ2-7; D perhaps matches TRBD2 (5 bases). The germline V gene has CDR1 SQVTM and CDR2 ANQGSEA. This CDR3 comprises 15 residues. V shed 4 bases and J shed 2 bases, with 18 bases lying between them. CDR3 nucleotides: TGCAGCGTTGTGGTACCGGGGATGTACACCTACGAGCAGTACTTC. It yields the protein CSVVVPGMYTYEQYF.

This clonotype occurred many times. The chain couples TRBV20-1 to TRBJ1-3; D unclear. CDR3 size: 16 residues. Looked up from germline, CDR1 is DFQATT and CDR2 is SNEGSKA (reference sequence). Trimming took 5 bases from V and 0 from J, leaving 17 bases between them. The CDR3 bases are TGCAGTGCTGAAAAGACTTGGGATCGCTCTGGAAACACCATATATTTT. Amino acid sequence: CSAEKTWDRSGNTIYF.

V usage is TRBV12-3 or TRBV12-4 and J usage is TRBJ2-6; tentatively, D is TRBD2 (7 bases). This CDR3 is built from 17 residues. Trimming stripped 8 bases from V and 3 bases from J, with 20 bases between. CDR3 loop: CASSLRGAVLGANVLTF. CDR3 nucleotides: TGTGCCAGCTCCCTTCGGGGGGCGGTACTTGGGGCCAACGTCCTGACTTTC.

There are many counts of this clonotype. The chain combines TRBV2 with TRBJ1-5; a possible D gene is TRBD1 (6 bases). This CDR3 contains 15 residues. CDR1 SNHLY and CDR2 FYNNEI come from the germline V gene. The V end was cut by 2 bases, the J end by 2 bases, with 10 bases between. The CDR3 DNA reads as TGTGCCAGCAGTGAATACGGGGGGCGCAATCAGCCCCAGCATTTT. The encoded protein is CASSEYGGRNQPQHF.